These 17 T cell receptor beta chains share one sample of origin, sequenced in a study of vaccination effects on CD4 cells after COVID-19. These receptors' targets are unknown. Method: immunoSEQ multiplex PCR; TCRdb's copy keeps in-frame clones and lacks some. Of roughly 71,000 clones in the sample, 76% were seen once. Antigen-specific CD4+ T cells were expanded with viral peptide pools in the ViraFEST assay before sequencing. The culture ran for 10 days before CD4+ T cells were isolated. Vaccination of participants consisted of two doses of either the BNT162b2 or mRNA-1273 vaccine. This sample comprised CD4+ T cells from PBMCs cultured with HCoV-OC43 spike peptides, obtained after COVID-19 vaccination. Documented subset: HCoV-OC43 spike overlapping peptide pool stimulation. These TCRs come from a human donor who received a COVID-19 vaccine.

J is TRBJ2-6 and V is TRBV6-2 or TRBV6-3, with D perhaps TRBD1 (6 bases). The length of the CDR3 is 17 residues. CDR1 and CDR2 from the germline V gene are MNHEY and SVGEGT. V lost 7 bases and J 1 base, leaving 17 bases between the germline ends. CDR3 sequence reads: CASTPQGSVSGANVLTF. For the CDR3, the DNA is TGTGCCAGCACCCCACAGGGATCGGTATCTGGGGCCAACGTCCTGACTTTC.

The V and J genes are TRBV24-1 and TRBJ2-3; possibly TRBD1 for D (6 bases). The germline gives CDR1 KGHDR, CDR2 SFDVKD. The CDR3 extends over 18 amino acids. V was trimmed by 1 base and J by 0 bases, leaving 16 bases between them. The CDR3 spells CATSDLGEGQPSTDTQYF. DNA of the CDR3: TGTGCCACCAGTGATTTAGGAGAAGGACAGCCAAGCACAGATACGCAGTATTTT.

V usage is TRBV4-1 and J usage is TRBJ2-4; TRBD2 matches at 12 bases. V was pared by 1 base and J by 4 bases, with 5 bases of the junction left unmatched. CDR3 size: 17 residues. Germline V lookup: CDR1 MGHRA, CDR2 YSYEKL. CDR3 bases: TGCGCCAGCAGCCAAGGACTAGCGGGGGATGTAAAAAACATTCAGTACTTC. Protein product: CASSQGLAGDVKNIQYF.

This clone was found once. This chain uses TRBV18 with TRBJ2-6; tentative D call: TRBD1 (6 bases). The germline V and J ends were trimmed by 5 bases and 4 bases, with 9 bases remaining between them. The CDR3 is made up of 14 amino acids. Germline-derived CDR1 and CDR2 are KGHSH and LQKENI. In nucleotides, the CDR3 is TGTGCCAGCTCAACAGGGACCGGGGCCAACGTCCTGACTTTC. It codes for CASSTGTGANVLTF. The full variable domain, rest sourced from reference TRBV18 and TRBJ2-6, is NAGVMQNPRHLVRRRGQEARLRCSPMKGHSHVYWYRQLPEEGLKFMVYLQKENIIDESGMPKERFSAEFPKEGPSILRIQQVVRGDSAAYFCASSTGTGANVLTFGAGSRLTVL.

In this sample, this clone turned up once. This rearrangement joins TRBV28 to TRBJ2-7; 10 bases are a match to TRBD1. CDR3 length: 16 amino acids. V was pared by 6 bases and J by 5 bases, with 13 bases of the junction left unmatched. Germline V gene lookup returns CDR1 MDHEN and CDR2 SYDVKM. For the CDR3, the DNA is TGTGCCAGCAGGGGGGGACAGGGGACGAAGATCCACGAGCAGTACGTC. It codes for CASRGGQGTKIHEQYV.

V and J are TRBV6-6 and TRBJ2-1, with 7 bases aligning to TRBD1. With V trimmed by 6 bases and J by 7 bases, 3 bases remained unmatched. CDR1 and CDR2 (germline): MNHNY, SVGAGI (reference sequence). The CDR3 has 12 amino acids. The CDR3 coding sequence is TGTGCCAGCAGGACGGACAGGAATGAGCAGTTCTTC. Translated: CASRTDRNEQFF.

The rearrangement joins TRBV2 to TRBJ1-6, with TRBD1 identical over 7 bases. CDR1 and CDR2 (germline): SNHLY, FYNNEI. Unmatched junction bases numbered 4, after V lost 6 bases and J lost 5 bases. CDR3 size: 14 residues. The DNA for the CDR3 is TGTGCCAGCAGACCGACAGGGAATAATTCACCCCTCCACTTT. Residues: CASRPTGNNSPLHF.

This chain connects TRBV4-1 to TRBJ1-1; unclear D gene. V lost 0 bases to trimming and J lost 0 bases, with 8 bases between them. Germline V CDR1 and CDR2: MGHRA, YSYEKL. The CDR3 is made up of 15 amino acids. The CDR3 here is CASSQEVAVNTEAFF. CDR3 DNA sequence: TGCGCCAGCAGCCAAGAGGTAGCTGTGAACACTGAAGCTTTCTTT.

This rearrangement joins TRBV10-2 to TRBJ2-3; D possibly corresponds to TRBD1 (7 bases). V was trimmed by 8 bases and J by 2 bases, leaving 11 bases between them. In germline, CDR1 is WSHSY, CDR2 SAAADI. The CDR3 loop spans 13 amino acids. The CDR3 DNA sequence: TGCGCCAGCGCGGGACAGATCACAGATACGCAGTATTTT. It codes for CASAGQITDTQYF.

The gene calls are TRBV7-3 and TRBJ2-1; 9 bases align to TRBD2. The germline gives CDR1 SGHTA, CDR2 FQGTGA. With 2 bases clipped from V and 8 bases from J, the junction kept 7 bases outside the gene matches. The CDR3 is 15 amino acids. CDR3 nucleotide sequence: TGTGCCAGCAGCTTACTGGGCGGGGGGGCCGATGAGCAGTTCTTC. Amino acids: CASSLLGGGADEQFF. The complete variable domain, with remaining parts taken from reference TRBV7-3 and TRBJ2-1, reads GAGVSQTPSNKVTEKGKYVELRCDPISGHTALYWYRQSLGQGPEFLIYFQGTGAADDSGLPNDRFFAVRPEGSVSTLKIQRTERGDSAVYLCASSLLGGGADEQFFGPGTRLTVL.

The rearrangement joins TRBV5-1 to TRBJ2-6; D unclear. From germline, CDR1 is SGHRS and CDR2 YFSETQ. Trimming removed 7 bases at V and 4 bases at J, with 9 bases between. The CDR3 totals 13 residues. The CDR3 region is CASGVSGANVLTF. As DNA, the CDR3 is TGCGCCAGCGGGGTGAGCGGGGCCAACGTCCTGACTTTC.

This chain uses TRBV18 with TRBJ1-6; D may be TRBD1 (6 bases). Germline assignment: CDR1 KGHSH and CDR2 LQKENI. Trimming shortened V by 3 bases and J by 9 bases, and 21 bases separated the two germline ends. This CDR3 spans 17 amino acids. CDR3 bases: TGTGCCAGCTCACCGATCCGGGGGGGAGAAGGGGGTTCACCCCTCCACTTT. This codes for CASSPIRGGEGGSPLHF.

The chain employs TRBV28 and TRBJ2-1, with D possibly being TRBD2 (6 bases). Germline lookup yields CDR1 MDHEN and CDR2 SYDVKM. V gave up 5 bases and J gave up 10 bases, with 15 bases separating them. The CDR3 has 13 residues. Here the CDR3 DNA reads TGTGCCAGCAGTCGGATATATGGGGGGGAGCAGTTCTTC. Its translation: CASSRIYGGEQFF.

This clone has a handful of counts. J is TRBJ2-4 and V is TRBV5-1; D possibly uses TRBD1 or TRBD2 (6 bases each). This CDR3 region has 16 residues. CDR1 SGHRS and CDR2 YFSETQ come from the germline V gene. The V gene lost 4 bases and the J gene lost 3 bases, with 17 bases spanning the gap. CDR3 residues: CASSPSAGDGKNIQYF. In DNA, the CDR3 is TGCGCCAGCAGCCCTAGCGCAGGGGATGGCAAAAACATTCAGTACTTC. Variable domain in full (rest from reference TRBV5-1 and TRBJ2-4): KAGVTQTPRYLIKTRGQQVTLSCSPISGHRSVSWYQQTPGQGLQFLFEYFSETQRNKGNFPGRFSGRQFSNSRSEMNVSTLELGDSALYLCASSPSAGDGKNIQYFGAGTRLSVL.

The rearrangement joins TRBV28 to TRBJ2-7; 8 nucleotides align to TRBD1. Germline assignment: CDR1 MDHEN and CDR2 SYDVKM. V gave up 5 bases and J gave up 6 bases; unmatched junction bases: 6. The CDR3 is 13 amino acids. CDR3 residues: CASSRTGYTEQYV. In nucleotides, the CDR3 is TGTGCCAGCAGTCGGACAGGGTATACCGAGCAGTACGTC.

The chain has TRBV24-1 and TRBJ2-1, with D perhaps TRBD1 or TRBD2 (7 bases each). This CDR3 has 16 amino acids. Germline V gene data show CDR1 as KGHDR and CDR2 as SFDVKD. V lost 3 bases to trimming and J lost 4 bases, with 15 bases between them. The DNA for the CDR3 is TGTGCCACCAGTGATCCCAGGGGGGGCCTTTACAATGAGCAGTTCTTC. Its protein is CATSDPRGGLYNEQFF.

The rearrangement joins TRBV3-1 (or the pseudogene TRBV3-2) to TRBJ2-5; D possibly matches TRBD1 or TRBD2 (7 bases each). The CDR3 spans 19 residues. Trimming took off 0 bases at V and 0 bases at J, with 20 bases between the two ends. Germline loops: CDR1 LGHDT, CDR2 YNNKEL (reference sequence). CDR3 coding DNA: TGTGCCAGCAGCCAAGATGGGGGGAGGGGGCCTACAAACCAAGAGACCCAGTACTTC. It encodes CASSQDGGRGPTNQETQYF.